A single sample gave rise to the 14 T cell receptor beta chains below, sequenced in a study of beta chain features in type 1 diabetes. Sequenced material consisted of expressed TCRB transcripts (all of the isolated RNA was reverse transcribed). Profiling relied on immunoSEQ multiplex PCR, and the TCRdb table lists in-frame clones only, not all of them. The sample has some 150,000 clones, less than 9% seen once; the top ten hold approximately 1.5%. Sequenced input: central memory CD4+ T cells from blood. The source is a woman aged 25 to 39 in good health.

This clone came up a few times. This chain joins TRBV28 and TRBJ1-2, with 7 nucleotides matching TRBD1. Germline-derived CDR1 and CDR2 are MDHEN and SYDVKM. Unmatched junction bases numbered 9, after V lost 6 bases and J lost 8 bases. The CDR3 is 13 amino acids. This CDR3 is CASSPPDRDGYTF. The DNA for the CDR3 is TGTGCCAGCAGCCCCCCCGACAGGGACGGCTACACCTTC.

The chain employs TRBV30 and TRBJ2-5; D is undetermined. The CDR3 is 11 amino acids. CDR1 and CDR2 (germline): GTSNPN, SVGIG (reference sequence). Trimming cost V 2 bases and J 5 bases, with 6 bases left between them. The CDR3 is CAWSQAETQYF. CDR3 coding DNA: TGTGCCTGGAGTCAGGCGGAGACCCAGTACTTC.

This chain connects TRBV28 to TRBJ1-5; D is perhaps TRBD1 (6 bases). The CDR3 loop spans 16 amino acids. Trimming left V 7 bases short and J 2 bases short, with 18 bases between. Germline CDR1 and CDR2: MDHEN and SYDVKM. CDR3 bases: TGTGCCAGCACTCACTCGACAGGCGGTGGCAATCAGCCCCAGCATTTT. Amino acid sequence: CASTHSTGGGNQPQHF.

V and J are TRBV7-2 and TRBJ2-1; 9 bases line up with TRBD2. The CDR3 spans 16 residues. Germline V gene data show CDR1 as SGHTA and CDR2 as FQGNSA. J was trimmed by 3 bases and V by 1 base; bases with no gene match: 4. The CDR3 region has the DNA TGTGCCAGCAGCTTAGTCCGACTAGCGGACTACAATGAGCAGTTCTTC. Translation gives CASSLVRLADYNEQFF.

The chain recombines TRBV7-2 with TRBJ2-3, with unresolved D. The CDR3 loop spans 13 amino acids. V was cut by 1 base and J by 12 bases, with 14 bases left in between. From germline, CDR1 is SGHTA and CDR2 FQGNSA. CDR3 nucleotides: TGTGCCAGCAGCTTAGTCGGTGAAACTTCCCAGTATTTT. Its translation is CASSLVGETSQYF. Combining the CDR3 with reference TRBV7-2 and TRBJ2-3 gives the whole variable domain GAGVSQSPSNKVTEKGKDVELRCDPISGHTALYWYRQSLGQGLEFLIYFQGNSAPDKSGLPSDRFSAERTGGSVSTLTIQRTQQEDSAVYLCASSLVGETSQYFGPGTRLTVL.

This chain uses TRBV7-8 with TRBJ1-4, with 8 positions matching TRBD1. The CDR3 totals 15 residues. CDR1 SGHVS and CDR2 FQNEAQ come from the germline V gene. V lost 7 bases, J lost 7 bases, and 11 bases stayed unmatched. CDR3 bases: TGTGCCAGCAAACCCTCCGGGACAGGCGGTGAAAAACTGTTTTTT. This codes for CASKPSGTGGEKLFF.

This clone was picked up many times. This chain links TRBV28 with TRBJ2-1; the D gene is possibly TRBD2 (6 bases). The germline V and J ends were trimmed by 7 bases and 6 bases, with 19 bases remaining between them. In germline, CDR1 is MDHEN, CDR2 SYDVKM. CDR3 length equals 15 residues. The CDR3 loop reads CASMPSGTDANEQFF. CDR3 in DNA: TGTGCCAGCATGCCGTCCGGGACTGACGCCAATGAGCAGTTCTTC.

This clone was detected a few times. This sequence joins TRBV4-2 and TRBJ1-4; tentative D call: TRBD1 (5 bases). The CDR3 totals 14 residues. Looked up from germline, CDR1 is LGHNA and CDR2 is YNFKEQ. Trimming removed 5 bases at V and 5 bases at J, with 12 bases between. This chain's CDR3 is CASSGQGTNEKLFF. The CDR3 region has the DNA TGTGCCAGCAGCGGGCAGGGTACCAATGAAAAACTGTTTTTT.

This clone was detected a few times. The chain carries TRBV7-2 and TRBJ2-7; D possibly corresponds to TRBD2 (5 bases). Trimming removed 5 bases from V and 3 bases from J, with 20 bases in between. The germline gives CDR1 SGHTA, CDR2 FQGNSA. CDR3 size: 16 residues. CDR3 amino acids: CASSPSGGSGVYEQYF. In DNA, the CDR3 is TGTGCCAGCAGCCCCTCTGGCGGGTCGGGCGTCTACGAGCAGTACTTC.

This clone was seen a handful of times. V gene TRBV30 combines with J gene TRBJ2-1, with 8 bases lining up with TRBD2. Trimming cost V 5 bases and J 6 bases; bases outside gene matches: 6. The CDR3 length is 13 residues. Germline loops: CDR1 GTSNPN, CDR2 SVGIG (reference sequence). DNA for the CDR3: TGTGCCTGGGGGATAGCGGGACTCAATGAGCAGTTCTTC. It codes for CAWGIAGLNEQFF.

This clone was detected only a few times. The chain uses TRBV6-6 and TRBJ1-1; 8 nucleotides agree with TRBD1. The CDR3 totals 14 residues. The germline V gene has CDR1 MNHNY and CDR2 SVGAGI (reference sequence). J lost 0 bases, V lost 10 bases, and 7 bases had no gene match. CDR3 sequence: CATRTGIMNTEAFF. CDR3 coding DNA: TGTGCCACCAGGACAGGGATCATGAACACTGAAGCTTTCTTT.

This clone was detected only a few times. This chain uses TRBV28 with TRBJ2-1, with 8 bases lining up with TRBD2. Germline lookup yields CDR1 MDHEN and CDR2 SYDVKM. CDR3 length: 15 amino acids. The V and J ends lost 2 bases and 7 bases, in that order; junction bases with no gene match: 7. CDR3 sequence (DNA): TGTGCCAGCAGTTTAAGCGGGAGAGGTCTTAATGAGCAGTTCTTC. Translating gives CASSLSGRGLNEQFF.

In its sample, this clone was seen a few times. The rearrangement joins TRBV6-5 to TRBJ2-1; 14 nucleotides agree with TRBD2. With 4 bases clipped from V and 7 bases from J, the junction kept 6 bases outside the gene matches. This CDR3 has 16 residues. CDR1 and CDR2 (germline): MNHEY, SVGAGI. The DNA for the CDR3 is TGTGCCAGCAGTTCCTTTGGGACTAGCGGGAGAAATGAGCAGTTCTTC. The encoded protein is CASSSFGTSGRNEQFF.

This clone was observed a handful of times. The chain employs TRBV4-3 and TRBJ2-5; the match to TRBD1 covers 7 bases. Per the germline V gene, CDR1 is LGHNA and CDR2 is YSLEER. The CDR3 spans 13 residues. J lost 4 bases, V lost 5 bases, and 4 bases had no gene match. CDR3 DNA: TGCGCCAGCAGCAAGACAGGGCTAGAGACCCAGTACTTC. Protein: CASSKTGLETQYF.